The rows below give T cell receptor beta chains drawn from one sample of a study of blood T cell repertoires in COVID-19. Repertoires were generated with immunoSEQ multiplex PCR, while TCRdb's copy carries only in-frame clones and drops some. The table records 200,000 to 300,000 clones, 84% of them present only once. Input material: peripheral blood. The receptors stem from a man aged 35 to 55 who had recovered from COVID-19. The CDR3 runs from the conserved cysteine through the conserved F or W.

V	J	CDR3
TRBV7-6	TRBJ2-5	CASSLSGTRETQYF
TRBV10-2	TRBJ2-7	CASGGAGANPTYEQYF
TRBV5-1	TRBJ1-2	CASRQGRTNDYGYTF
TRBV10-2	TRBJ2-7	CASSDPVLAGGLSYEQYF
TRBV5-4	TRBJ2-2	CASTRTGGSGELFF
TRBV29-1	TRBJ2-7	CSVEVQREGYEQYF
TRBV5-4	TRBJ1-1	CASSLEGENTEAFF
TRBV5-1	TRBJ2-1	CASSPIPSGGGYNEQFF
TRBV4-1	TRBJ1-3	CASSRIPLGGMAGNTIYF
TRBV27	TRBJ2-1	CASSLRGRGASYNEQFF